The present T cell receptor beta chain was sequenced within a study of blood T cell repertoires in COVID-19. This table comes from immunoSEQ multiplex PCR, and its TCRdb copy is limited to in-frame clones, with some not included. This sample has about 260,000 clones, with about four fifths found just once. This CDR3 region has 16 residues. Per the germline V gene, CDR1 is SGHRS and CDR2 is YFSETQ. V lost 5 bases and J lost 5; bases outside the gene matches: 13. The origin of this receptor is a woman aged 40 to 55 who had recovered from COVID-19. The V and J genes are TRBV5-1 and TRBJ2-5; 9 positions match TRBD2. The sample comprised peripheral blood. DNA for the CDR3: TGCGCCAGCAGTCCCGGGGTAGCGGGGGATGGTGAGACCCAGTACTTC. Translated: CASSPGVAGDGETQYF.